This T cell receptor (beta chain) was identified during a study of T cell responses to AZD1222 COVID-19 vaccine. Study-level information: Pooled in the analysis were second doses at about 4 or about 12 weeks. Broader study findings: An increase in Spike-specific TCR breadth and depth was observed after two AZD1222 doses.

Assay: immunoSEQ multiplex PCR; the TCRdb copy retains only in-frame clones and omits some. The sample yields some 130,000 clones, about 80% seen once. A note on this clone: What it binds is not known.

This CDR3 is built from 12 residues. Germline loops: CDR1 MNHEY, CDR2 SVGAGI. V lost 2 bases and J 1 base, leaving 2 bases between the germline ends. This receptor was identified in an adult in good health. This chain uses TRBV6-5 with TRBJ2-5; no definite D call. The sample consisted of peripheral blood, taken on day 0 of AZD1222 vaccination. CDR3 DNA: TGTGCCAGCAGTTACGGCCAAGAGACCCAGTACTTC. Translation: CASSYGQETQYF.